The present entry profiles one TCR beta chain with its context. Its antigen is as yet unknown. Primers: 60 Vbeta forward and 13 Jbeta reverse. This table comes from immunoSEQ multiplex PCR, and its TCRdb copy is limited to in-frame clones, with some not included. The sample consists of about 190,000 clones, 65% to 75% of them appearing once. The sample is drawn from a study of cytomegalovirus exposure and HLA in healthy donors. Study-level results: Compared with the approximately 680-donor mean, an Asian-associated ancestry cluster reportedly had fewer N-insertions, according to a later analysis. Investigators reported 150 to 200 TCR beta chains as tied to cytomegalovirus.

Trimming took 6 bases from V and 6 from J; bases not matched to a gene: 15. Germline loops: CDR1 SGHRS, CDR2 YFSETQ. The CDR3 runs 16 residues. Source material: PBMCs. The sequence came from a man younger than 40 in good health and CMV-seropositive. V is TRBV5-1 and J is TRBJ1-1, with TRBD1 matching over 9 bases. The DNA for the CDR3 is TGCGCCAGCACTCCGACCGGGACAGGGTTTGTGGCTGAAGCTTTCTTT. It specifies CASTPTGTGFVAEAFF.